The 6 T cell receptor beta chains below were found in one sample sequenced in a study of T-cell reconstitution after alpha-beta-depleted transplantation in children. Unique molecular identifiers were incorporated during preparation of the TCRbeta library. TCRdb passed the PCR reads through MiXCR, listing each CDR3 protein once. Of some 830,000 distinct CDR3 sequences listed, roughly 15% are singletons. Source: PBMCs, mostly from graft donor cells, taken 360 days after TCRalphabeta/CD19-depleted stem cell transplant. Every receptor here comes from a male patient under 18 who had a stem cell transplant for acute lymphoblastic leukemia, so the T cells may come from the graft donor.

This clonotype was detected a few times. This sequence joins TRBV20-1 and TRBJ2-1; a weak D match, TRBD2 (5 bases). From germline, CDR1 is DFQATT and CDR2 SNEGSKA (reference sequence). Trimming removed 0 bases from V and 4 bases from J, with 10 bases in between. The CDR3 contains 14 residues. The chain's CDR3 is CSARDGSVYNEQFF. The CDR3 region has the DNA TGCAGTGCTAGAGACGGTAGCGTGTACAATGAGCAGTTCTTC.

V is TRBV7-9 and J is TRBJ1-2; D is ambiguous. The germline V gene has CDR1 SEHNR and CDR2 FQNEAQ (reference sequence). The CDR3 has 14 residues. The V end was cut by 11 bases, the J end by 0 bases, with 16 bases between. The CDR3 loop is CAGRQGYANYGYTF. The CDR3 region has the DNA TGTGCCGGACGGCAAGGTTATGCTAACTATGGCTACACCTTC.

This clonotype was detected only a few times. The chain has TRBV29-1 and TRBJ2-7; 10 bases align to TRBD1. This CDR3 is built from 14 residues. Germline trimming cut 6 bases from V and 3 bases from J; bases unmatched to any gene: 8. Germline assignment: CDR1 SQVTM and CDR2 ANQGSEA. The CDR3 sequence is CSVGPGQGIYEQYF. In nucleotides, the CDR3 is TGCAGCGTGGGACCGGGACAGGGGATCTACGAGCAGTACTTC.

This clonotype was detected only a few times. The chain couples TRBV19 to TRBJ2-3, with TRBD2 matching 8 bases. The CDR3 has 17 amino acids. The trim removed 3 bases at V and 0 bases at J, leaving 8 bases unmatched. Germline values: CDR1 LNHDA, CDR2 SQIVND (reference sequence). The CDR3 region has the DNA TGTGCCAGTAGTATGCCCCGGACTAGCAGAAGCACAGATACGCAGTATTTT. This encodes CASSMPRTSRSTDTQYF.

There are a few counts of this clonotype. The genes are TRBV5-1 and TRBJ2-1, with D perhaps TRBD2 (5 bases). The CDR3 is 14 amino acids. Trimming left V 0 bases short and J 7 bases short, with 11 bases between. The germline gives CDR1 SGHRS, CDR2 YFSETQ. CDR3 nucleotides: TGCGCCAGCAGCTTGGAGGCCGGGATTAATGAGCAGTTCTTC. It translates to CASSLEAGINEQFF.

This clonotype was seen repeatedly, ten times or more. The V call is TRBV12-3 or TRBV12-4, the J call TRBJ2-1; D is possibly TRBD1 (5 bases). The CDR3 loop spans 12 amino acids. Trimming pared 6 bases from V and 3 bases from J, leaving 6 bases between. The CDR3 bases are TGTGCCAGCAGCGACAGCTACAATGAGCAGTTCTTC. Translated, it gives CASSDSYNEQFF.